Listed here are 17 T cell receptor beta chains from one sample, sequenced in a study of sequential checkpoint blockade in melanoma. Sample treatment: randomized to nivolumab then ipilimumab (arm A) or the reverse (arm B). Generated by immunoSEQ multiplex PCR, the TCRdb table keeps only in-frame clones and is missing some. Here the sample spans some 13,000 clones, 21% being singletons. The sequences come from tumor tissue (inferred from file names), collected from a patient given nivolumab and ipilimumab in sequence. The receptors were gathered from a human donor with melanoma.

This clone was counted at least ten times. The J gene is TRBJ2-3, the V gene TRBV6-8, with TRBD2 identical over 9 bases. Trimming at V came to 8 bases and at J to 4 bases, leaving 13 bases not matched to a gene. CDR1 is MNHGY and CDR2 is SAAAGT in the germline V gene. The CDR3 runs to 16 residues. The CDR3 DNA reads TGTGCCAGCGCCCCGAAAGCGGGAGGCATCCCAGATACGCAGTATTTT. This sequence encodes CASAPKAGGIPDTQYF.

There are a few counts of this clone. The CDR3 bases are TGTGCCAGCAGCCGCGCGGGAGAGGGTGGTGAGCAGTTCTTC. This sequence encodes CASSRAGEGGEQFF. J is TRBJ2-1 and V is TRBV11-3, with 7 bases fitting TRBD2. The junction had 10 bases not matched to a gene; V was cut back by 5 bases and J by 9 bases. The CDR3 is made up of 14 amino acids. From germline, CDR1 is SGHNT and CDR2 YENEEA.

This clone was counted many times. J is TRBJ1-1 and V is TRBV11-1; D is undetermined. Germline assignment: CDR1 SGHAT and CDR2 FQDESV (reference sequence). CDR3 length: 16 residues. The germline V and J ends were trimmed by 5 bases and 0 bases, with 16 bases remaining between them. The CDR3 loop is CASSGPTRVMNTEAFF. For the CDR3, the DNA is TGTGCCAGCAGCGGCCCGACAAGGGTGATGAACACTGAAGCTTTCTTT. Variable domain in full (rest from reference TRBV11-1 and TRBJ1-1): EAEVAQSPRYKITEKSQAVAFWCDPISGHATLYWYRQILGQGPELLVQFQDESVVDDSQLPKDRFSAERLKGVDSTLKIQPAELGDSAMYLCASSGPTRVMNTEAFFGQGTRLTVV.

CDR3 sequence (DNA): TGTGCCAGTAGTACTCAGGGGGCGCCTACTGAAGCTTTCTTT. Amino acid sequence: CASSTQGAPTEAFF. The J gene is TRBJ1-1, the V gene TRBV19, with 8 bases fitting TRBD1. The CDR3 covers 14 residues. Germline lookup yields CDR1 LNHDA and CDR2 SQIVND (reference sequence). Germline trimming cut 4 bases from V and 5 bases from J; bases unmatched to any gene: 6.

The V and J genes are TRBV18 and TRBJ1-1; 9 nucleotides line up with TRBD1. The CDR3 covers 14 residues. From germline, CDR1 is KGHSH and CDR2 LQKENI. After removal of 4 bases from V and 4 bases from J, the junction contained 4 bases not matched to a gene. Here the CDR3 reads CASSRGTGTTEAFF. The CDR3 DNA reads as TGTGCCAGCTCACGGGGGACAGGGACCACTGAAGCTTTCTTT.

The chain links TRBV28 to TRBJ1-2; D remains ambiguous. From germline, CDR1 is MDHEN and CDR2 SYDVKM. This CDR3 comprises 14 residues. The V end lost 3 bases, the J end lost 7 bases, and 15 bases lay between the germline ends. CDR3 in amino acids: CASSFGVRWFGYTF. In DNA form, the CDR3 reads TGTGCCAGCAGTTTCGGGGTTAGGTGGTTTGGCTACACCTTC.

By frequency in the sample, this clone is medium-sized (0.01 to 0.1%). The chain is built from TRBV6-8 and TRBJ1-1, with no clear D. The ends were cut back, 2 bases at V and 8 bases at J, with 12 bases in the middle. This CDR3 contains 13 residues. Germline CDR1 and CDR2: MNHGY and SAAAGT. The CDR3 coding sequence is TGTGCCAGCAGTTACCCTGCGGCAACCGAAGCTTTCTTT. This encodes CASSYPAATEAFF.

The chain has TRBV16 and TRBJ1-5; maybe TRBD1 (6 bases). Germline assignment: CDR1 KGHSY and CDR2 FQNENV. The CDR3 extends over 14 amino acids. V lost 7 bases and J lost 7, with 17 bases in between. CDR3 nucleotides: TGTGCCAGCACTCTGGGGGGGGCAGGACAGCCCCAGCATTTT. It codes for CASTLGGAGQPQHF.

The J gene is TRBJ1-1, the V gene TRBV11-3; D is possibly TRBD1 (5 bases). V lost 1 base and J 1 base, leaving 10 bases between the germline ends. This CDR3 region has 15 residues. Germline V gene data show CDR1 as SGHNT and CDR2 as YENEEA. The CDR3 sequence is CASSLGPGGNTEAFF. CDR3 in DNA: TGTGCCAGCAGCTTAGGGCCGGGGGGGAACACTGAAGCTTTCTTT.

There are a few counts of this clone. Here the CDR3 reads CAIRNSGTSSYEQYF. The CDR3 region has the DNA TGTGCCATCAGGAATTCCGGTACTAGCTCCTACGAGCAGTACTTC. The chain uses TRBV6-8 and TRBJ2-7, with D possibly being TRBD2 (5 bases). Germline-derived CDR1 and CDR2 are MNHGY and SAAAGT. Trimming pared 10 bases from V and 0 bases from J, leaving 19 bases between. CDR3 size: 15 residues.

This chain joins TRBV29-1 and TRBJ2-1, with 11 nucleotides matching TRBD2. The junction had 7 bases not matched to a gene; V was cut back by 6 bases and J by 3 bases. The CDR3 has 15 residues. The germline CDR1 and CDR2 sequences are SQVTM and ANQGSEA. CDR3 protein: CSVPGLAGGYNEQFF. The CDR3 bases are TGCAGCGTGCCGGGCCTAGCGGGAGGCTACAATGAGCAGTTCTTC.

The CDR3 region is CASSYSWGRNEQFF. The CDR3 DNA follows: TGTGCCAGCAGTTACTCGTGGGGGAGGAATGAGCAGTTCTTC. V and J are TRBV6-8 and TRBJ2-1; D possibly corresponds to TRBD2 (6 bases). This CDR3 contains 14 residues. Trimming took 0 bases from V and 7 from J, leaving 10 bases between them. Germline V CDR1 and CDR2: MNHGY, SAAAGT.

In nucleotides, the CDR3 is TGTGCCAGCAGCTTATTGCCGGGGCAGAAGAACACCGGGGAGCTGTTTTTT. This gives the protein CASSLLPGQKNTGELFF. V and J are TRBV7-1 and TRBJ2-2; the D call may be TRBD1 or TRBD2 (5 bases each). TRBV7-1 is sorted into the ORF group, with uncertain function. V lost 4 bases and J lost 1, with 16 bases in between. The CDR3 consists of 17 residues.

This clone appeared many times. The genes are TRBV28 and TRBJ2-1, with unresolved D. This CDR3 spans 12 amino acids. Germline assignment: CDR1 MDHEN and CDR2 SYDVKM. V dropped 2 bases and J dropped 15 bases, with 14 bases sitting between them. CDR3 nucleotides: TGTGCCAGCAGTTTACCCGGCTGGGTCTCGTTCTTC. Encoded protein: CASSLPGWVSFF. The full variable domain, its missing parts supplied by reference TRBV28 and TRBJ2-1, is DVKVTQSSRYLVKRTGEKVFLECVQDMDHENMFWYRQDPGLGLRLIYFSYDVKMKEKGDIPEGYSVSREKKERFSLILESASTNQTSMYLCASSLPGWVSFFGPGTRLTVL.

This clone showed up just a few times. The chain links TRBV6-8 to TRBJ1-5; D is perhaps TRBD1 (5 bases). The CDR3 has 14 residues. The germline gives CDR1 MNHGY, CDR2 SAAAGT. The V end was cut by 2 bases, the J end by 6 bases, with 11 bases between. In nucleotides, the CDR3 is TGTGCCAGCAGTTACGGCGGGGGGGGTCAGCCCCAGCATTTT. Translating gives CASSYGGGGQPQHF.

CDR3 loop: CASSPDRPKAHTF. The CDR3 region has the DNA TGTGCCAGCTCACCCGACAGACCTAAGGCTCACACCTTC. The chain recombines TRBV18 with TRBJ1-2; possibly TRBD1 for D (5 bases). Trimming removed 3 bases at V and 12 bases at J, with 17 bases between. The CDR3 is 13 amino acids. Germline V CDR1 and CDR2: KGHSH, LQKENI.

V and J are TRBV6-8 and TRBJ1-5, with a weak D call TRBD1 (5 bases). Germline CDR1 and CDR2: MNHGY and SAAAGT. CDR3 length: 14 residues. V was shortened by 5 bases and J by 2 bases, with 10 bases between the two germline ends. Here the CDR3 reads CASSPARGNQPQHF. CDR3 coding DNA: TGTGCCAGCAGTCCCGCCAGGGGCAATCAGCCCCAGCATTTT.